Here is one T cell receptor beta chain with its context. Here immunoSEQ multiplex PCR was the method, and the copy in TCRdb shows in-frame clones only, minus some. The data contain fewer than 200,000 clones, around 81% of them singletons. The sample belongs to a study of blood T cell repertoires in COVID-19. Across the whole study: The origin of the acute and convalescent COVID-19 samples was the United States, Italy and Spain.

Patients in Seattle were enrolled during active infection, then followed longitudinally. The sample consisted of peripheral blood. The receptor comes from a woman aged 40 to 55 with COVID-19, enrolled during active disease.

CDR3: CASSPGIGAGNQPQHF. Written as DNA, the CDR3 is TGTGCCAGCAGCCCAGGGATAGGGGCTGGCAATCAGCCCCAGCATTTT. This sequence joins TRBV7-9 and TRBJ1-5; perhaps TRBD1 as D (5 bases). Trimming stripped 5 bases from V and 2 bases from J, with 16 bases between. This CDR3 has 16 amino acids. The V gene's germline CDR1 is SEHNR and CDR2 FQNEAQ (reference sequence).